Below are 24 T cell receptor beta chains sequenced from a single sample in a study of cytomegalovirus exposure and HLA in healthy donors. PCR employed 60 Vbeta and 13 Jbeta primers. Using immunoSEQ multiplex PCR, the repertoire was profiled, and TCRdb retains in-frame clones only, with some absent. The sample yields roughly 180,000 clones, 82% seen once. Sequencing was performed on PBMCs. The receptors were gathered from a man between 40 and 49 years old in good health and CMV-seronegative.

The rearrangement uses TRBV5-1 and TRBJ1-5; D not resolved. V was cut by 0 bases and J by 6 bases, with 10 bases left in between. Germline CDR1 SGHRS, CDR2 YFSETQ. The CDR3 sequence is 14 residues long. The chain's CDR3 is CASSLGGSSQPQHF. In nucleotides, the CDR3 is TGCGCCAGCAGCTTGGGCGGCTCTAGTCAGCCCCAGCATTTT. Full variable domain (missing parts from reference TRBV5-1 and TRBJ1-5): KAGVTQTPRYLIKTRGQQVTLSCSPISGHRSVSWYQQTPGQGLQFLFEYFSETQRNKGNFPGRFSGRQFSNSRSEMNVSTLELGDSALYLCASSLGGSSQPQHFGDGTRLSIL.

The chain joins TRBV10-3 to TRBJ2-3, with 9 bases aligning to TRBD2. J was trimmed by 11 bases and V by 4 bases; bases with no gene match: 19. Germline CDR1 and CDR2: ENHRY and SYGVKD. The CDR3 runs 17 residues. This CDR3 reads CAISAIRAGGPPWGQYF. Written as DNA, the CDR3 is TGTGCCATCAGTGCGATTAGGGCGGGAGGGCCCCCTTGGGGGCAGTATTTT.

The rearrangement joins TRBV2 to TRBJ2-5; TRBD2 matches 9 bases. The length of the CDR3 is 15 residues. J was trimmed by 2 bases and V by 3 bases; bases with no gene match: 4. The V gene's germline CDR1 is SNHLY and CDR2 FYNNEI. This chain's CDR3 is CASSELAGEQETQYF. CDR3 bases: TGTGCCAGCAGTGAGTTAGCGGGGGAACAAGAGACCCAGTACTTC.

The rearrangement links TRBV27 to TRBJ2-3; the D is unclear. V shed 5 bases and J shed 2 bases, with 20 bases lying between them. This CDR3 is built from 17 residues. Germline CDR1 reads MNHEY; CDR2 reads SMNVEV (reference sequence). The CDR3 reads CASSPYVPGPSTDTQYF. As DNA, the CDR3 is TGTGCCAGCAGTCCGTATGTGCCCGGTCCGTCCACAGATACGCAGTATTTT.

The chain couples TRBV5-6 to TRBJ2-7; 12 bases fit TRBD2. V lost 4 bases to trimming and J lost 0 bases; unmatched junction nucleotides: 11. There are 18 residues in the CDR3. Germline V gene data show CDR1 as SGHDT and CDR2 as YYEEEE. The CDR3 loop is CASSIRTSGVPFSYEQYF. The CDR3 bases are TGTGCCAGCAGCATAAGGACTAGCGGGGTCCCCTTCTCCTACGAGCAGTACTTC.

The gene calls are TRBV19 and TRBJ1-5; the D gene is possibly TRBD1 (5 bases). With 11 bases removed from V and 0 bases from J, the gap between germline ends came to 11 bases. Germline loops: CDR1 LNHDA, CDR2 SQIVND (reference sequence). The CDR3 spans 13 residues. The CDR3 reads CAGGADSNQPQHF. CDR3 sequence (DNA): TGTGCCGGAGGGGCAGATAGCAATCAGCCCCAGCATTTT.

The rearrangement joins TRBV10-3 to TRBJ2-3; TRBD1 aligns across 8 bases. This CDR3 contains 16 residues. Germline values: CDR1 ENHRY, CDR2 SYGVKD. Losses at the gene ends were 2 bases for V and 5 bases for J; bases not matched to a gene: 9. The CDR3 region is CAISEQLRQGKDTQYF. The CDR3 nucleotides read TGTGCCATCAGTGAGCAATTACGACAGGGGAAAGATACGCAGTATTTT.

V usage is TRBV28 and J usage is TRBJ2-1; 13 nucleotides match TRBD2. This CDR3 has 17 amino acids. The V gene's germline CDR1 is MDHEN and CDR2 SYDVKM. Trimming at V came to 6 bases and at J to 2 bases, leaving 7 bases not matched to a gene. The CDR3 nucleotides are TGTGCCAGCAGCCCCCGGGGACTAGCGGGACCCTACAATGAGCAGTTCTTC. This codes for CASSPRGLAGPYNEQFF.

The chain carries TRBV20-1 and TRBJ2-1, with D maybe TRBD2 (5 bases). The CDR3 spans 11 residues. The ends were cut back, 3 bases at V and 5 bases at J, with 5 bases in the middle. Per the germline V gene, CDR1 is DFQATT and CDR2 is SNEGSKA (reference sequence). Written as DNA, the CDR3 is TGCAGTGCTAGGACTAACAATGAGCAGTTCTTC. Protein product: CSARTNNEQFF.

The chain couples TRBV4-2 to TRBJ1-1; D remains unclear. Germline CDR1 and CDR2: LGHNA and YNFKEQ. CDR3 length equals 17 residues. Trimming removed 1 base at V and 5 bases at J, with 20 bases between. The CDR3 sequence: CASSQVRGPEQYTEAFF. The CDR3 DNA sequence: TGTGCCAGCAGCCAAGTAAGAGGGCCTGAACAGTATACTGAAGCTTTCTTT.

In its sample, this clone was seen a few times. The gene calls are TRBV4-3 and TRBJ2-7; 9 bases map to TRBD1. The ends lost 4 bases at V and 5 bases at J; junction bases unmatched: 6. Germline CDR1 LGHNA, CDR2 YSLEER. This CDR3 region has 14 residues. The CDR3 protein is CASSPDRGWDEQYF. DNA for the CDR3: TGCGCCAGCAGCCCGGACAGGGGATGGGACGAGCAGTACTTC.

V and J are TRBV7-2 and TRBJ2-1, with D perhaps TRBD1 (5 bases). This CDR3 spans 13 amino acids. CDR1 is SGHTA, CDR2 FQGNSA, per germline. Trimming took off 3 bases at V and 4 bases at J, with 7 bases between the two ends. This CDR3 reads CASSFQGYNEQFF. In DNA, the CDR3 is TGTGCCAGCAGCTTTCAGGGATACAATGAGCAGTTCTTC.

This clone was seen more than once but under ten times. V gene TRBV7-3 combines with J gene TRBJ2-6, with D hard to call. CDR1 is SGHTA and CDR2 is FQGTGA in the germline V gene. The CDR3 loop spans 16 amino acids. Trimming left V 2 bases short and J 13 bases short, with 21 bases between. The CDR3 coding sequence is TGTGCCAGCAGCTTAGGGCCCCCACAGTCCGCTTGGGTCCTGACTTTC. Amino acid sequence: CASSLGPPQSAWVLTF.

The CDR3 nucleotides are TGTGCCAGCAGCCAGGGGCGGAACACTGAAGCTTTCTTT. The encoded protein is CASSQGRNTEAFF. V and J are TRBV14 and TRBJ1-1, with a weak D call TRBD1 (5 bases). V lost 3 bases and J 1 base, leaving 6 bases between the germline ends. The CDR3 has 13 amino acids. Germline loops: CDR1 SGHDN, CDR2 FVKESK.

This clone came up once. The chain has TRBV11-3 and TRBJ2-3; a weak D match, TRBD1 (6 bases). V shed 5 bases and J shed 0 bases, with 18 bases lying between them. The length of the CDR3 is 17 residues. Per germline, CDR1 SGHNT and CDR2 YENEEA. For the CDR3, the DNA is TGTGCCAGCAGCCCAGGACGGACAGCTTCTAGCACAGATACGCAGTATTTT. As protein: CASSPGRTASSTDTQYF. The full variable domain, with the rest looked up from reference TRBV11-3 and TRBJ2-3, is EAGVVQSPRYKIIEKKQPVAFWCNPISGHNTLYWYLQNLGQGPELLIRYENEEAVDDSQLPKDRFSAERLKGVDSTLKIQPAELGDSAVYLCASSPGRTASSTDTQYFGPGTRLTVL.

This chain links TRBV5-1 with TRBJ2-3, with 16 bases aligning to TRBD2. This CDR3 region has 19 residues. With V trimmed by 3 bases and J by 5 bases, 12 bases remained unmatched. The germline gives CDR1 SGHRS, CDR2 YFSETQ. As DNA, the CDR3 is TGCGCCAGCAGCTGGACGGGACTAGCGGGGGGGCCGGGCAAAGATACGCAGTATTTT. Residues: CASSWTGLAGGPGKDTQYF.

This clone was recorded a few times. The CDR3 DNA is TGTGCCAGCAGTTTCATGAACACTGAAGCTTTCTTT. Its translation: CASSFMNTEAFF. This chain connects TRBV2 to TRBJ1-1; D unresolved. This CDR3 spans 12 amino acids. V was cut by 5 bases and J by 0 bases, with 4 bases left in between. CDR1 SNHLY and CDR2 FYNNEI come from the germline V gene.

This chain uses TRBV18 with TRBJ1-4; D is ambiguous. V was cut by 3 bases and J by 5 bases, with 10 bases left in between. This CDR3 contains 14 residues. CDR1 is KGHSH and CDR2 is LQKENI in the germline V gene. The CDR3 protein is CASSPGSGNEKLFF. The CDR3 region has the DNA TGTGCCAGCTCACCGGGGAGCGGAAATGAAAAACTGTTTTTT.

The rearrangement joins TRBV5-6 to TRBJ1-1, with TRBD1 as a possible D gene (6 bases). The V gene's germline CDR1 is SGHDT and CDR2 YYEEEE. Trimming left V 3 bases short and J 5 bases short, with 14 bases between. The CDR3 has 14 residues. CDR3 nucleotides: TGTGCCAGCAGCTCACGAAGGGGGGGAACTGAAGCTTTCTTT. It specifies CASSSRRGGTEAFF. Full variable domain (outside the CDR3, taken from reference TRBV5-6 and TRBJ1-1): DAGVTQSPTHLIKTRGQQVTLRCSPKSGHDTVSWYQQALGQGPQFIFQYYEEEERQRGNFPDRFSGHQFPNYSSELNVNALLLGDSALYLCASSSRRGGTEAFFGQGTRLTVV.

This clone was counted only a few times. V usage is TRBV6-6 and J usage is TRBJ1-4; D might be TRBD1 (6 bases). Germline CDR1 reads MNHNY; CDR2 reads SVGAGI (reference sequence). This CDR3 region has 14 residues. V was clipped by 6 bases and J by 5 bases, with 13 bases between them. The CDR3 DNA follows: TGTGCCAGCAGCGTCGGGACAAGCAATGAAAAACTGTTTTTT. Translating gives CASSVGTSNEKLFF.

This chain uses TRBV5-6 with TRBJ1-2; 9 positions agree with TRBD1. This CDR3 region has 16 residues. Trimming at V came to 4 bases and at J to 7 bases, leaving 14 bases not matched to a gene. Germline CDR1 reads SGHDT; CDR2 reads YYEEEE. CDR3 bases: TGTGCCAGCAGCCGGGGGCCGACAGGGGGTAGGCCTGGCTACACCTTC. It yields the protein CASSRGPTGGRPGYTF.

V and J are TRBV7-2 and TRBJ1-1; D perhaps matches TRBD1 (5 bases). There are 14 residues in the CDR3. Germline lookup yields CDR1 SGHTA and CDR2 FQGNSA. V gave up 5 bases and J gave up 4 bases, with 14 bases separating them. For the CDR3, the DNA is TGTGCCAGCAGCCCGCAGGGTAGGAGCACTGAAGCTTTCTTT. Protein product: CASSPQGRSTEAFF.

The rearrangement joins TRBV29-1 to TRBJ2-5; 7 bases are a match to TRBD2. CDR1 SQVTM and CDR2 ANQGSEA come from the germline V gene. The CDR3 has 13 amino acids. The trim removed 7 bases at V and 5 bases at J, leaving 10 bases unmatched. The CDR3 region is CSADPSGTETQYF. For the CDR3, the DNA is TGCAGCGCTGACCCGAGCGGGACGGAGACCCAGTACTTC. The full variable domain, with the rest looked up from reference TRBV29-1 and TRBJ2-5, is SAVISQKPSRDICQRGTSLTIQCQVDSQVTMMFWYRQQPGQSLTLIATANQGSEATYESGFVIDKFPISRPNLTFSTLTVSNMSPEDSSIYLCSADPSGTETQYFGPGTRLLVL.

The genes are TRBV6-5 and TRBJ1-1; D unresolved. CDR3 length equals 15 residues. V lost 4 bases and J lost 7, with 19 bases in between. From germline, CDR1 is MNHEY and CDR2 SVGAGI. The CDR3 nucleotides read TGTGCCAGCAGTTCAGGAGGTGGACGGGGAATTGAAGCTTTCTTT. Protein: CASSSGGGRGIEAFF.